One sample yielded the 21 T cell receptor beta chains listed below, sequenced in a study of cytomegalovirus exposure and HLA in healthy donors. PCR used 60 Vbeta primers and 13 Jbeta primers. Repertoires were generated with immunoSEQ multiplex PCR, while TCRdb's copy carries only in-frame clones and drops some. Here the sample spans roughly 160,000 clones, around 77% being singletons. Sequencing input: PBMCs. Receptor source: a man aged 60-69 years in good health and CMV-seronegative.

This chain joins TRBV6-5 and TRBJ2-7, with 9 bases aligning to TRBD2. Germline CDR1 MNHEY, CDR2 SVGAGI. The trim removed 2 bases at V and 2 bases at J, leaving 4 bases unmatched. The length of the CDR3 is 15 residues. The CDR3 spells CASSYSSGSPYEQYF. CDR3 nucleotide sequence: TGTGCCAGCAGTTACAGTAGCGGGAGTCCCTACGAGCAGTACTTC.

This rearrangement joins TRBV28 to TRBJ1-6; 7 bases align to TRBD1. Trimming at V came to 8 bases and at J to 4 bases, leaving 26 bases not matched to a gene. In germline, CDR1 is MDHEN, CDR2 SYDVKM. The CDR3 consists of 21 residues. The CDR3 protein is CASHPSPGQGGALKYNSPLHF. The CDR3 nucleotides read TGTGCCAGCCACCCTTCTCCAGGGCAGGGGGGAGCGTTGAAGTATAATTCACCCCTCCACTTT.

The chain couples TRBV29-1 to TRBJ2-1; 11 bases fit TRBD1. The CDR3 totals 15 residues. V shed 0 bases and J 5 bases; nucleotides not matched to a gene: 3. CDR1 is SQVTM, CDR2 ANQGSEA, per germline. This CDR3 reads CSVEDGQGADNEQFF. The CDR3 DNA reads TGCAGCGTTGAAGATGGACAGGGGGCCGACAATGAGCAGTTCTTC.

The chain uses TRBV27 and TRBJ2-6; weak D call: TRBD1 (5 bases). The V gene's germline CDR1 is MNHEY and CDR2 SMNVEV (reference sequence). V lost 5 bases and J lost 2, with 10 bases in between. The CDR3 consists of 15 residues. This CDR3 is CASSPRVAGANVLTF. In DNA, the CDR3 is TGTGCCAGCAGTCCCAGGGTGGCTGGGGCCAACGTCCTGACTTTC.

The J gene is TRBJ2-3, the V gene TRBV11-2, with 8 bases aligning to TRBD2. This CDR3 comprises 17 residues. The germline gives CDR1 SGHAT, CDR2 FQNNGV. J was trimmed by 0 bases and V by 5 bases; bases with no gene match: 10. The CDR3, as DNA: TGTGCCAGCAGCGGGTCACTAGCGGAGGTCAGCACAGATACGCAGTATTTT. This codes for CASSGSLAEVSTDTQYF.

The genes are TRBV7-6 and TRBJ2-5, with a weak D call TRBD2 (6 bases). Germline values: CDR1 SGHVS, CDR2 FNYEAQ. With 4 bases removed from V and 5 bases from J, the gap between germline ends came to 20 bases. The CDR3 consists of 16 residues. This chain's CDR3 is CASSSSSRGGEETQYF. CDR3 bases: TGTGCCAGCAGCTCAAGCTCGCGGGGTGGGGAGGAGACCCAGTACTTC. Variable domain in full (rest from reference TRBV7-6 and TRBJ2-5): GAGVSQSPRYKVTKRGQDVALRCDPISGHVSLYWYRQALGQGPEFLTYFNYEAQQDKSGLPNDRFSAERPEGSISTLTIQRTEQRDSAMYRCASSSSSRGGEETQYFGPGTRLLVL.

The V call is TRBV4-2, the J call TRBJ1-1, with 7 bases lining up with TRBD1. V lost 3 bases, J lost 2 bases, and 9 bases stayed unmatched. The CDR3 extends over 16 amino acids. Germline V CDR1 and CDR2: LGHNA, YNFKEQ. The CDR3 DNA reads TGTGCCAGCAGCCATTTGGACAGGCCAAAAAACACTGAAGCTTTCTTT. Protein: CASSHLDRPKNTEAFF.

V and J are TRBV30 and TRBJ1-5; the D is unclear. This CDR3 has 14 amino acids. CDR1 and CDR2 (germline): GTSNPN, SVGIG (reference sequence). V lost 3 bases to trimming and J lost 5 bases, with 14 bases between them. The DNA of the CDR3 is TGTGCCTGGAGCGCAGACCCGCGGGATCAGCCCCAGCATTTT. This encodes CAWSADPRDQPQHF.

V and J are TRBV2 and TRBJ2-1, with TRBD2 matching over 11 bases. Germline values: CDR1 SNHLY, CDR2 FYNNEI. This CDR3 comprises 15 residues. Unmatched junction bases numbered 1, after V lost 4 bases and J lost 2 bases. The CDR3 coding sequence is TGTGCCAGCAGTGTACTAGCGGGGGCCTACAATGAGCAGTTCTTC. Its protein product is CASSVLAGAYNEQFF.

V usage is TRBV5-1 and J usage is TRBJ2-2; tentatively, D is TRBD2 (5 bases). Germline lookup yields CDR1 SGHRS and CDR2 YFSETQ. The V and J ends lost 4 bases and 4 bases respectively, with 11 bases between them. This CDR3 is 14 amino acids long. This chain's CDR3 is CASSRDDPTGELFF. In DNA, the CDR3 is TGCGCCAGCAGCCGGGATGACCCCACCGGGGAGCTGTTTTTT.

The chain joins TRBV6-5 to TRBJ2-1; TRBD1 aligns across 7 bases. The germline V gene has CDR1 MNHEY and CDR2 SVGAGI. V lost 0 bases and J lost 10; bases outside the gene matches: 9. This CDR3 region has 15 residues. CDR3 coding DNA: TGTGCCAGCAGTTACTCCCCCGACAGGGAAAGGGAGCAGTTCTTC. It translates to CASSYSPDREREQFF.

This rearrangement joins TRBV7-8 to TRBJ2-5, with no clear D. The CDR3 contains 13 residues. The germline gives CDR1 SGHVS, CDR2 FQNEAQ. V gave up 3 bases and J gave up 1 base, with 6 bases separating them. The CDR3 spells CASSLGSQETQYF. The CDR3 DNA sequence: TGTGCCAGCAGCTTGGGCAGCCAAGAGACCCAGTACTTC.

There are a few counts of this clone. The J gene is TRBJ2-3, the V gene TRBV5-4, with TRBD2 matching over 7 bases. CDR1 is SGHNT, CDR2 YYREEE, per germline (reference sequence). The junction had 5 bases not matched to a gene; V was cut back by 6 bases and J by 4 bases. The CDR3 has 13 amino acids. CDR3 bases: TGTGCCAGCACCGTCCGGGGGGCAGATACGCAGTATTTT. Protein: CASTVRGADTQYF.

Details on this clone: The same CDR3 also results from other DNA sequences found in this sample. The V and J genes are TRBV9 and TRBJ1-3, with a weak D call TRBD1 (6 bases). Trimming left V 4 bases short and J 4 bases short, with 15 bases between. Germline V gives CDR1 SGDLS, CDR2 YYNGEE. The CDR3 runs 15 residues. The CDR3 DNA follows: TGTGCCAGCAGCTTTAGGGGGGGTTCGGGAAACACCATATATTTT. It codes for CASSFRGGSGNTIYF.

V and J are TRBV5-4 and TRBJ2-5; 7 positions agree with TRBD2. The CDR3 totals 15 residues. Germline assignment: CDR1 SGHNT and CDR2 YYREEE (reference sequence). J was trimmed by 4 bases and V by 4 bases; bases with no gene match: 10. The CDR3 coding sequence is TGTGCCAGCAGCAGTCTAGCGGATTTGGGAGAGACCCAGTACTTC. This translates into CASSSLADLGETQYF.

The chain links TRBV27 to TRBJ2-5; no clear D gene. The length of the CDR3 is 14 residues. V lost 4 bases and J lost 2, with 11 bases in between. Germline-derived CDR1 and CDR2 are MNHEY and SMNVEV (reference sequence). The CDR3 loop reads CASSSYGSQETQYF. The CDR3 DNA sequence: TGTGCCAGCAGTTCCTACGGGTCGCAAGAGACCCAGTACTTC.

V and J are TRBV19 and TRBJ2-1; D perhaps matches TRBD2 (6 bases). Germline CDR1 is LNHDA and CDR2 is SQIVND (reference sequence). V dropped 6 bases and J dropped 2 bases, with 11 bases sitting between them. This CDR3 contains 14 residues. As DNA, the CDR3 is TGTGCCAGTAGGGGACTGGCTACCTACAATGAGCAGTTCTTC. As protein: CASRGLATYNEQFF. Drawing the rest from reference TRBV19 and TRBJ2-1, the complete variable domain is DGGITQSPKYLFRKEGQNVTLSCEQNLNHDAMYWYRQDPGQGLRLIYYSQIVNDFQKGDIAEGYSVSREKKESFPLTVTSAQKNPTAFYLCASRGLATYNEQFFGPGTRLTVL.

The chain employs TRBV7-9 and TRBJ1-2; TRBD1 matches at 7 bases. V trimming: 5 bases; J trimming: 4 bases; junction bases outside the gene matches: 7. Germline-derived CDR1 and CDR2 are SEHNR and FQNEAQ (reference sequence). This CDR3 has 14 amino acids. Here the CDR3 DNA reads TGTGCCAGCAGCCCCCGGGACAGTACCTATGGCTACACCTTC. Translation gives CASSPRDSTYGYTF.

The rearrangement links TRBV5-8 to TRBJ2-3; 9 positions agree with TRBD2. The length of the CDR3 is 15 residues. V lost 4 bases to trimming and J lost 1 base; unmatched junction nucleotides: 4. The germline gives CDR1 SGHTS, CDR2 YDEGEE. The CDR3 spells CASSQRLAGTDTQYF. The CDR3 nucleotides are TGTGCCAGCAGCCAAAGACTAGCGGGCACAGATACGCAGTATTTT. Complete variable domain (other parts from reference TRBV5-8 and TRBJ2-3): EAGVTQSPTHLIKTRGQQATLRCSPISGHTSVYWYQQALGLGLQFLLWYDEGEERNRGNFPPRFSGRQFPNYSSELNVNALELEDSALYLCASSQRLAGTDTQYFGPGTRLTVL.

The V gene is TRBV10-3, the J gene TRBJ1-6; 11 nucleotides align to TRBD1. This CDR3 region has 17 residues. With V trimmed by 1 base and J by 6 bases, 5 bases remained unmatched. Germline CDR1 and CDR2: ENHRY and SYGVKD. The CDR3 DNA sequence: TGTGCCATCAGTGAGTTCGGGACAGGGGGGGGTAATTCACCCCTCCACTTT. This translates into CAISEFGTGGGNSPLHF.

V gene TRBV7-7 combines with J gene TRBJ2-6; D might be TRBD1 (5 bases). V was shortened by 1 base and J by 0 bases, with 13 bases between the two germline ends. This CDR3 has 18 amino acids. Germline values: CDR1 SSHAT, CDR2 FNYEAQ (reference sequence). This CDR3 is CASSLVRQGSSGANVLTF. DNA for the CDR3: TGTGCCAGCAGCTTAGTTAGGCAGGGAAGCTCTGGGGCCAACGTCCTGACTTTC.